This TCR beta chain was profiled in a study of blood T cell repertoires in COVID-19. Authors' data handling: It was from reference gene primer amplification that nucleated cell counts were estimated. Profiled with immunoSEQ multiplex PCR; TCRdb holds only in-frame clones, not every one. V, J and clone size reflect that table, while D and trimming were determined from the DNA. Here the sample spans nearly 400,000 clones, over 85% being singletons. This CDR3 region has 15 residues. Germline CDR1 reads SEHNR; CDR2 reads FQNEAQ (reference sequence). Deletions cut 5 bases from V and 4 bases from J, with 12 bases between. Two negative PCRs, clearance, or symptom resolution were required of recovered Cohort 3 donors.

The chain uses TRBV7-9 and TRBJ2-6; a possible D gene is TRBD1 (5 bases). Sequenced input: PBMCs or T cells enriched from blood (not recorded which). This receptor was identified in a woman aged 30 to 39 who had recovered from COVID-19. CDR3 loop: CASSQRQTGANVLTF. The CDR3 nucleotides are TGTGCCAGCAGCCAGCGACAGACCGGGGCCAACGTCCTGACTTTC.